One TCR beta chain is described in this entry. This sample stems from a study of PD-L1 blockade in urothelial cancer. Study-wide background: Analyses used blood from 3 weeks (second dose) and 6 weeks after treatment start.

Synthetic TCR analog templates were added to each PCR reaction. Clones were read by immunoSEQ multiplex PCR, and TCRdb kept only the in-frame ones, dropping some. Among approximately 86,000 clones listed, approximately 80% were seen once. The CDR3 runs 16 residues. Trimming pared 4 bases from V and 5 bases from J, leaving 22 bases between. The germline gives CDR1 SGHKS, CDR2 YYEKEE (reference sequence). Time point denoted: pretreatment peripheral blood. Sample: PBMCs, taken around atezolizumab (anti-PD-L1) treatment. This sequence joins TRBV5-5 and TRBJ2-7; possibly TRBD2 for D (6 bases). The TCR sequence derives from a man between 40 and 49 years old with urothelial cancer. CDR3 in DNA: TGTGCCAGCAGCCGAACGGGGACTGTCAAAGGGGACGAGCAGTACTTC. Translating gives CASSRTGTVKGDEQYF.